What follows are 5 T cell receptor beta chains derived from one specimen sequenced in a study of blood T cells in healthy people across ages. It was with a sample-barcoded 5' primer and a J-beta primer mix that a second PCR of roughly 7 to 12 cycles was run. Using its own MiXCR run on the 5' RACE reads, TCRdb lists one record per CDR3 protein. The sample records fewer than 2 million distinct CDR3 sequences, about two fifths being singletons. Sequencing was performed on blood. Receptors were obtained from a human donor in good health.

This clonotype was found a few times. The rearrangement uses TRBV20-1 and TRBJ1-1; D is unclear. Trimming took off 5 bases at V and 1 base at J, with 11 bases between the two ends. The germline gives CDR1 DFQATT, CDR2 SNEGSKA (reference sequence). The CDR3 runs 13 residues. The CDR3 is CSALGLENTEAFF. The CDR3 nucleotides are TGCAGTGCTCTCGGCCTCGAGAACACTGAAGCTTTCTTT.

This clonotype was found a few times. The V gene is TRBV12-3 or TRBV12-4, the J gene TRBJ1-4, with D unclear. V was trimmed by 6 bases and J by 7 bases, leaving 21 bases between them. The CDR3 runs to 16 residues. CDR3 DNA: TGTGCCAGCAGCACGATGGACCAAAAGGAGGCTGAAAAACTGTTTTTT. This codes for CASSTMDQKEAEKLFF.

This clonotype occurred many times. The V and J genes are TRBV29-1 and TRBJ2-1, with D perhaps TRBD2 (5 bases). From germline, CDR1 is SQVTM and CDR2 ANQGSEA. The CDR3 runs to 13 residues. The V and J ends lost 8 bases and 0 bases respectively, with 11 bases between them. The CDR3 is CSSEGSSYNEQFF. CDR3 in DNA: TGCAGCTCTGAAGGGAGCTCCTACAATGAGCAGTTCTTC.

The rearrangement links TRBV4-3 to TRBJ2-3; maybe TRBD1 (5 bases). Germline assignment: CDR1 LGHNA and CDR2 YSLEER. V was shortened by 4 bases and J by 5 bases, with 7 bases between the two germline ends. The length of the CDR3 is 12 residues. CDR3 residues: CASSRGVDTQYF. The CDR3 DNA sequence: TGCGCCAGCAGCCGGGGCGTAGATACGCAGTATTTT.

J is TRBJ1-2 and V is TRBV6-1; D is unclear. V dropped 7 bases and J dropped 8 bases, with 17 bases sitting between them. Germline V lookup: CDR1 MNHNS, CDR2 SASEGT. The CDR3 has 13 residues. The CDR3 DNA reads TGTGCCAGCACATCCCGAGCTTTAGTGGGCTACACCTTC. Translated: CASTSRALVGYTF.